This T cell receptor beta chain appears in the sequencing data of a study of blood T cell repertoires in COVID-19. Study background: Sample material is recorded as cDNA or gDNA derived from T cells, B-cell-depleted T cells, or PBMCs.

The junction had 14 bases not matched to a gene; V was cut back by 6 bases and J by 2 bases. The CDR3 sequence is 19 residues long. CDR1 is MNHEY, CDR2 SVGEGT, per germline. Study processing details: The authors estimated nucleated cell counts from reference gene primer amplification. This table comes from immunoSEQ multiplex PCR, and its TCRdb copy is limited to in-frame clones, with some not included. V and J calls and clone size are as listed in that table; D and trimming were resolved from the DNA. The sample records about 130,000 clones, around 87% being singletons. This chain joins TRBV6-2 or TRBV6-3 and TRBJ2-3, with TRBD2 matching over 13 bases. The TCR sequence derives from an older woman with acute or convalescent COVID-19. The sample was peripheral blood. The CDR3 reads CASSLRTKTSGRPTDTQYF. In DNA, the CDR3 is TGTGCCAGCAGCTTACGCACTAAGACTAGCGGGAGGCCCACAGATACGCAGTATTTT.